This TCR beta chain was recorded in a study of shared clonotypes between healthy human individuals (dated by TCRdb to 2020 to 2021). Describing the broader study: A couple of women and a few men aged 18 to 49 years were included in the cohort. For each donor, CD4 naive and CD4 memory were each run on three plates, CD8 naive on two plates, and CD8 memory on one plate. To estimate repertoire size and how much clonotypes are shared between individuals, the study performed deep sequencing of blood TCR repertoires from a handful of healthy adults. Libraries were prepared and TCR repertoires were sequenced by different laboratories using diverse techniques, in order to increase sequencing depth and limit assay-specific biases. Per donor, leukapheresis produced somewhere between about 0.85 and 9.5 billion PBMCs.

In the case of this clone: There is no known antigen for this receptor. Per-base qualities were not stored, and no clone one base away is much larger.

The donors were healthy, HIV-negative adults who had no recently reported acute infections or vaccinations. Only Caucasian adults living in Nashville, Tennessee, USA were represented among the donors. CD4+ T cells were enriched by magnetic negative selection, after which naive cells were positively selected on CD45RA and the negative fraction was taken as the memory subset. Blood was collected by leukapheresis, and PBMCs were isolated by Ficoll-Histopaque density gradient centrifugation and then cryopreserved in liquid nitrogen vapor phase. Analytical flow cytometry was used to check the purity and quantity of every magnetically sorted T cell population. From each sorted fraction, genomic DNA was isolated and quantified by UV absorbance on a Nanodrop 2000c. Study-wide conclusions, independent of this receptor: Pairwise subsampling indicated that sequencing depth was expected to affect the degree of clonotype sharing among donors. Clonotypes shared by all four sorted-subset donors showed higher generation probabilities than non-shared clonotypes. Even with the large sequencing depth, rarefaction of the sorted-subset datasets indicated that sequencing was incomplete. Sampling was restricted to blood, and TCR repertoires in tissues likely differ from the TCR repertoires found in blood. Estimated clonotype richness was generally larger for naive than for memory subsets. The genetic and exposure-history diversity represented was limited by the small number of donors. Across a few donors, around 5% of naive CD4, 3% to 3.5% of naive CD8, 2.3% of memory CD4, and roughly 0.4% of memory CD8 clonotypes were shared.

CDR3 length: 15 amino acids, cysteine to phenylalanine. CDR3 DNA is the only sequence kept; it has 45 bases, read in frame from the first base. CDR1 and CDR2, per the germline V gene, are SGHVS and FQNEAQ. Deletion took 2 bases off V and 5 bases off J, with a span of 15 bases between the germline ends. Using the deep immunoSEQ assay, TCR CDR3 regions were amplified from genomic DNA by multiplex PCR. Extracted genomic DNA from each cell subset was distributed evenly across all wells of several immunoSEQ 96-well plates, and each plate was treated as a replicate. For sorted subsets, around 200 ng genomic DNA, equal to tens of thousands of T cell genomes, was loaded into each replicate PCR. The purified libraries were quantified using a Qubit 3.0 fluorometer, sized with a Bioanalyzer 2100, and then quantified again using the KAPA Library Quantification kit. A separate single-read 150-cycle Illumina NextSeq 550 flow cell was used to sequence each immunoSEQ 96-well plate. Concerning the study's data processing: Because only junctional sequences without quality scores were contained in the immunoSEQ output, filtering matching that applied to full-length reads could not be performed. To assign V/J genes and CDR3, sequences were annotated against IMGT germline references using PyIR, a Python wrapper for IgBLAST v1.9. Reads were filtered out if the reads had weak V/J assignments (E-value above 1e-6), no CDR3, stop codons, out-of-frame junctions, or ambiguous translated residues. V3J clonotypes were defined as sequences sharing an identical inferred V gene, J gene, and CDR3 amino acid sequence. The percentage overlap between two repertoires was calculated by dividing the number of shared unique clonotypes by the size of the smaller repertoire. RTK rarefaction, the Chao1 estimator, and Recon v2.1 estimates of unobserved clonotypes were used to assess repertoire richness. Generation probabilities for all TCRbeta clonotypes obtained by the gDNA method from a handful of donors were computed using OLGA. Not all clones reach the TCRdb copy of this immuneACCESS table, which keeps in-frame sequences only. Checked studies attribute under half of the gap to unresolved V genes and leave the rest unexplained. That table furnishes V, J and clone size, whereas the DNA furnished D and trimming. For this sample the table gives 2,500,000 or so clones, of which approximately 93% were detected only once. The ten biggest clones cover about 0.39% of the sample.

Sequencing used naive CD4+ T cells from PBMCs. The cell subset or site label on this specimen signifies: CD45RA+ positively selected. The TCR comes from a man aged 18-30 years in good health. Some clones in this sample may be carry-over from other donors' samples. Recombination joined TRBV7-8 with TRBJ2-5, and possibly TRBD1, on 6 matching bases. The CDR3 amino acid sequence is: CASSLSTGTGETQYF. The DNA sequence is TGTGCCAGCAGCTTATCTACAGGGACCGGGGAGACCCAGTACTTC.